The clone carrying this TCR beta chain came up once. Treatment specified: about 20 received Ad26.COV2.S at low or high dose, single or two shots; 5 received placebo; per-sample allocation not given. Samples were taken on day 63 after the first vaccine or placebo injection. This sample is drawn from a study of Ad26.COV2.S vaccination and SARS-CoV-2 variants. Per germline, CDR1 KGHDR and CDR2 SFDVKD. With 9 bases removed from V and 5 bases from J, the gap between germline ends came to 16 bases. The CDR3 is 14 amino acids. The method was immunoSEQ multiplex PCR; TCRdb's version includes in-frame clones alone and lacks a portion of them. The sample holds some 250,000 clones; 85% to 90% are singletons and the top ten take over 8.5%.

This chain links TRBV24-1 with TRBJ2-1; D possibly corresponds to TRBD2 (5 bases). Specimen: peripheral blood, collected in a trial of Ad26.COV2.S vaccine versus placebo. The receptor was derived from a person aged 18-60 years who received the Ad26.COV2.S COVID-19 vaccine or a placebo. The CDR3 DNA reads TGTGCCACCGGGAGCAGGTTTCCCGACAATGAGCAGTTCTTC. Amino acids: CATGSRFPDNEQFF.